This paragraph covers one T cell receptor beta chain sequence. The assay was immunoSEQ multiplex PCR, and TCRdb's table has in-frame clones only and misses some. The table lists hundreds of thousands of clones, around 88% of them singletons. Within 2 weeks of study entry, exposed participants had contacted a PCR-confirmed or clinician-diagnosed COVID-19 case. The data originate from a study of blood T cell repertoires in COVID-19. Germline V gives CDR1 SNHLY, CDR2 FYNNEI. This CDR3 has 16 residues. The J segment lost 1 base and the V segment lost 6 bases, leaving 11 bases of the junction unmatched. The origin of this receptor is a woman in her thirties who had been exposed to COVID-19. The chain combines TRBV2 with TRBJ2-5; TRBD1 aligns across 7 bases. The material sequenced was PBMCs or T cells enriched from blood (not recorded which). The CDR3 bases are TGTGCCAGCAGGGTGGGACAGTCCTTCCTCCAAGAGACCCAGTACTTC. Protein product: CASRVGQSFLQETQYF.